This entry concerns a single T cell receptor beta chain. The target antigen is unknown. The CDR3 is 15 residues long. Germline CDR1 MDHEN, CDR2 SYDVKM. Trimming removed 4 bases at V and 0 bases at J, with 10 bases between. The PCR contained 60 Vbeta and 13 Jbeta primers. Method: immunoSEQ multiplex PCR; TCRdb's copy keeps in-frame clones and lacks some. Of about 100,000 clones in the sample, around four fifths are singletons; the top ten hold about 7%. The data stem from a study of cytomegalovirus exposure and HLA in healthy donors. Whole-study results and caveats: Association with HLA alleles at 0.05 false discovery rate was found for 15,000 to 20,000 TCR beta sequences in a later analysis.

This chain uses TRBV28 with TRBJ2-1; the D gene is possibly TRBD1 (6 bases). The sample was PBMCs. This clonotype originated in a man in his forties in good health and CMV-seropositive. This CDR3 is CASSSRTDSYNEQFF. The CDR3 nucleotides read TGTGCCAGCAGTTCTCGGACAGACTCCTACAATGAGCAGTTCTTC.